The 27 T cell receptor beta chains listed next were all sequenced from one sample in a study of neurological immune-mediated disorders (dated by TCRdb to between 2018 and 2021). The library was built by means of 5' RACE. The instrument given in TCRdb is Illumina HiSeq 2500. TCRdb cleaned the public reads at Q25 with fastp, built clones with MiXCR and kept in-frame beta chains. A single entry per CDR3 protein holds the most common genes and DNA from its merged rows. Across this sample there are around 76,000 distinct CDR3 sequences, with 10% to 13% seen only once. Approximately 9.7% of the sample is taken by the ten largest. The sample's time point label, decoded: longitudinal time-point 1 (baseline). Specimen: PBMCs. Receptor source: a young man in good health.

Regarding this clonotype: A much larger clone is a single base away; this may be a read error. The DNA of the CDR3 is TGTGCCAACAGCGTCGACAGGGGGCGGGAGACCCAGTACTTC. It specifies CANSVDRGRETQYF. The rearrangement links TRBV9 to TRBJ2-5; 10 nucleotides match TRBD1. Germline assignment: CDR1 SGDLS and CDR2 YYNGEE. The CDR3 loop spans 14 amino acids.

This clonotype showed up many times. The rearrangement joins TRBV28 to TRBJ1-2; D is ambiguous. Trimming took 2 bases from V and 8 from J, leaving 3 bases between them. The germline V gene has CDR1 MDHEN and CDR2 SYDVKM. The CDR3 is 10 residues long. The CDR3 is CASSLSGYTF. CDR3 bases: TGTGCCAGCAGTTTAAGCGGCTACACCTTC.

Many counts were recorded for this clonotype. This chain connects TRBV6-1 to TRBJ1-4; D possibly corresponds to TRBD1 (5 bases). The V and J ends lost 3 bases and 4 bases respectively, with 9 bases between them. The CDR3 is made up of 14 amino acids. From germline, CDR1 is MNHNS and CDR2 SASEGT. The CDR3 region has the DNA TGTGCCAGCAGTGAGCAGGGCCATAATGAAAAACTGTTTTTT. It translates to CASSEQGHNEKLFF.

This clonotype was seen at least ten times. This chain links TRBV15 with TRBJ2-5; possibly TRBD1 for D (5 bases). CDR1 and CDR2 from the germline V gene are LNHNV and YYDKDF (reference sequence). With 2 bases removed from V and 0 bases from J, the gap between germline ends came to 10 bases. This CDR3 has 15 residues. The chain's CDR3 is CATSRNSRDQETQYF. The CDR3 nucleotides read TGTGCCACCAGCAGAAATTCCAGGGACCAAGAGACCCAGTACTTC.

The chain carries TRBV5-1 and TRBJ1-2, with D possibly being TRBD1 (6 bases). Germline CDR1 and CDR2: SGHRS and YFSETQ. The V end was cut by 9 bases, the J end by 6 bases, with 24 bases between. This CDR3 comprises 15 residues. CDR3 protein: CATKEDSHLSDGYTF. DNA of the CDR3: TGCGCCACTAAAGAGGACAGCCACCTGTCTGATGGCTACACCTTC.

This clonotype was observed a handful of times. This chain links TRBV2 with TRBJ2-5; the match to TRBD2 covers 11 bases. Germline V gene lookup returns CDR1 SNHLY and CDR2 FYNNEI. This CDR3 has 15 amino acids. V gave up 3 bases and J gave up 5 bases; unmatched junction bases: 5. The CDR3 sequence is CASSETSGVVETQYF. The CDR3 DNA sequence: TGTGCCAGCAGTGAGACTAGCGGGGTCGTGGAGACCCAGTACTTC.

This clonotype appeared many times. This chain links TRBV29-1 with TRBJ2-5; 9 bases agree with TRBD1. V was pared by 4 bases and J by 5 bases, with 11 bases of the junction left unmatched. In germline, CDR1 is SQVTM, CDR2 ANQGSEA. This CDR3 comprises 15 residues. The CDR3 DNA sequence: TGCAGCGTTGTGCTGGTGGGACAGGGCCGTGAGACCCAGTACTTC. As protein: CSVVLVGQGRETQYF.

Only a few counts were recorded for this clonotype. The V gene is TRBV4-2, the J gene TRBJ2-2; 10 nucleotides line up with TRBD2. V lost 0 bases and J lost 6; bases outside the gene matches: 10. The germline V gene has CDR1 LGHNA and CDR2 YNFKEQ. The CDR3 sequence is 18 residues long. CDR3: CASSQDYLSGRVAGELFF. In DNA, the CDR3 is TGTGCCAGCAGCCAAGATTATCTAAGCGGGAGGGTTGCCGGGGAGCTGTTTTTT.

This clonotype has ten or more counts. The chain uses TRBV3-1 and TRBJ1-1; D gene unclear. The germline gives CDR1 LGHDT, CDR2 YNNKEL (reference sequence). The CDR3 loop spans 13 amino acids. V lost 4 bases to trimming and J lost 10 bases, with 16 bases between them. The CDR3, as DNA: TGTGCCAGCAGCCCGTCGGGTTCAAAAGCAGCTTTCTTT. It translates to CASSPSGSKAAFF.

This clonotype was detected ten times or more. The V gene is TRBV9, the J gene TRBJ2-2; D not certain. Trimming took off 5 bases at V and 4 bases at J, with 6 bases between the two ends. CDR1 SGDLS and CDR2 YYNGEE come from the germline V gene. The CDR3 has 12 amino acids. The CDR3 protein is CASRSSTGELFF. CDR3 coding DNA: TGTGCCAGCAGGAGCTCCACCGGGGAGCTGTTTTTT.

In its sample, this clonotype was seen many times. V and J are TRBV4-1 and TRBJ1-5; perhaps TRBD1 as D (6 bases). CDR1 MGHRA and CDR2 YSYEKL come from the germline V gene. V lost 1 base and J lost 3, with 13 bases in between. The CDR3 runs to 16 residues. As DNA, the CDR3 is TGCGCCAGCAGCCAAGGAGGGGGTCGTGACAATCAGCCCCAGCATTTT. Translated, it gives CASSQGGGRDNQPQHF.

The table lists this clonotype with many counts. The V gene is TRBV2, the J gene TRBJ2-7; 7 nucleotides align to TRBD1. The germline V gene encodes CDR1 SNHLY and CDR2 FYNNEI. CDR3 length: 14 residues. With V trimmed by 5 bases and J by 0 bases, 4 bases remained unmatched. The CDR3 DNA sequence: TGTGCCAGCAGTAAAGACAGGGACTCCTACGAGCAGTACTTC. This translates into CASSKDRDSYEQYF.

Many counts were recorded for this clonotype. The rearrangement uses TRBV12-3 or TRBV12-4 and TRBJ2-2; tentatively, D is TRBD1 (5 bases). Between the trimmed V and J ends, which lost 6 bases and 5 bases, there was a span of 13 bases. This CDR3 comprises 14 residues. The chain's CDR3 is CASSQHQGTGELFF. DNA for the CDR3: TGTGCCAGCAGCCAACACCAGGGAACCGGGGAGCTGTTTTTT.

This clonotype was counted at least ten times. The CDR3 bases are TGCAGCGTTGAAGAGGCCCCGGGTGGAGAAAAACTGTTTTTT. It yields the protein CSVEEAPGGEKLFF. The V and J genes are TRBV29-1 and TRBJ1-4; D remains unclear. The CDR3 runs 14 residues. The germline V gene encodes CDR1 SQVTM and CDR2 ANQGSEA. The V and J ends lost 0 bases and 8 bases respectively, with 13 bases between them.

There are many counts of this clonotype. The chain uses TRBV5-1 and TRBJ2-5; a weak D match, TRBD2 (7 bases). This CDR3 is 15 amino acids long. V dropped 4 bases and J dropped 3 bases, with 16 bases sitting between them. Germline V CDR1 and CDR2: SGHRS, YFSETQ. DNA for the CDR3: TGCGCCAGCAGCCCTGGGGGGGGGCCGGAAGAGACCCAGTACTTC. Amino acids: CASSPGGGPEETQYF.

This clonotype occurred many times. V is TRBV20-1 and J is TRBJ2-2, with a possible D match to TRBD1 (6 bases). The CDR3 has 13 amino acids. The V gene lost 7 bases and the J gene lost 2 bases, with 11 bases spanning the gap. Looked up from germline, CDR1 is DFQATT and CDR2 is SNEGSKA (reference sequence). CDR3 nucleotide sequence: TGCAGTGTTGGGACACCCAACACCGGGGAGCTGTTTTTT. It codes for CSVGTPNTGELFF.

As for this clonotype: A much larger clone differs from this one at a single base, so this may be a read error. The chain carries TRBV28 and TRBJ2-6, with 8 bases fitting TRBD2. The trim removed 5 bases at V and 2 bases at J, leaving 14 bases unmatched. Germline-derived CDR1 and CDR2 are MDHEN and SYDVKM. This CDR3 comprises 19 residues. CDR3 protein: CASSPPPDSGGAGANVLTF. The DNA for the CDR3 is TGTGCCAGCAGTCCCCCCCCCGACAGCGGGGGCGCTGGGGCCAACGTCCTGACTTTC.

This clonotype was counted many times. This chain connects TRBV9 to TRBJ2-1; D is ambiguous. In germline, CDR1 is SGDLS, CDR2 YYNGEE. V lost 2 bases, J lost 6 bases, and 18 bases lay in between. This CDR3 has 16 amino acids. The CDR3 DNA sequence: TGTGCCAGCAGCGTTCTGGCTTCCGGCTCGAGCAATGAGCAGTTCTTC. Translation gives CASSVLASGSSNEQFF.

At least ten counts were recorded for this clonotype. V is TRBV14 and J is TRBJ2-7; 7 bases are a match to TRBD2. Germline-derived CDR1 and CDR2 are SGHDN and FVKESK. V shed 3 bases and J 2 bases; nucleotides not matched to a gene: 4. CDR3 length: 14 residues. The DNA of the CDR3 is TGTGCCAGCAGCCAGGCTAGCGGAACCTACGAGCAGTACTTC. Its translation is CASSQASGTYEQYF. Filled out from reference TRBV14 and TRBJ2-7, the complete variable domain reads EAGVTQFPSHSVIEKGQTVTLRCDPISGHDNLYWYRRVMGKEIKFLLHFVKESKQDESGMPNNRFLAERTGGTYSTLKVQPAELEDSGVYFCASSQASGTYEQYFGPGTRLTVT.

This clonotype was recorded many times. The chain couples TRBV6-6 to TRBJ2-7; D unclear. CDR1 is MNHNY, CDR2 SVGAGI, per germline (reference sequence). Deletions cut 1 base from V and 5 bases from J, with 3 bases between. The CDR3 covers 11 residues. The CDR3 here is CASSYLNEQYF. The DNA of the CDR3 is TGTGCCAGCAGTTACTTGAACGAGCAGTACTTC.

This clonotype was seen many times. The chain has TRBV28 and TRBJ2-1; 10 bases map to TRBD2. CDR1 MDHEN and CDR2 SYDVKM come from the germline V gene. V shed 4 bases and J 4 bases; nucleotides not matched to a gene: 7. The CDR3 length is 16 residues. CDR3 sequence: CASSSPSGRVYNEQFF. In DNA form, the CDR3 reads TGTGCCAGCAGTTCCCCCAGCGGGAGGGTTTACAATGAGCAGTTCTTC.

This clonotype was found a few times. This chain joins TRBV29-1 and TRBJ2-7, with D tentatively TRBD1 (5 bases). The V end lost 8 bases, the J end lost 3 bases, and 11 bases lay between the germline ends. There are 11 residues in the CDR3. CDR1 is SQVTM and CDR2 is ANQGSEA in the germline V gene. CDR3 sequence reads: CSTHDSYEQYF. The CDR3 DNA is TGCAGCACCCACGACAGCTACGAGCAGTACTTC.

This clonotype was picked up many times. V and J are TRBV5-1 and TRBJ1-1; D is ambiguous. This CDR3 region has 14 residues. The V gene's germline CDR1 is SGHRS and CDR2 YFSETQ. Between the trimmed V and J ends, which lost 2 bases and 1 base, there was a span of 9 bases. CDR3 in amino acids: CASSLNTANTEAFF. CDR3 nucleotides: TGCGCCAGCAGCTTAAATACGGCGAACACTGAAGCTTTCTTT. Complete variable domain (other parts from reference TRBV5-1 and TRBJ1-1): KAGVTQTPRYLIKTRGQQVTLSCSPISGHRSVSWYQQTPGQGLQFLFEYFSETQRNKGNFPGRFSGRQFSNSRSEMNVSTLELGDSALYLCASSLNTANTEAFFGQGTRLTVV.

This clonotype has a count of ten or more. The chain employs TRBV5-1 and TRBJ1-1, with 8 nucleotides matching TRBD1. CDR1 is SGHRS, CDR2 YFSETQ, per germline. J was trimmed by 6 bases and V by 4 bases; bases with no gene match: 11. This CDR3 is built from 15 residues. The CDR3 sequence is CASSPPTGGGAEAFF. The CDR3 bases are TGCGCCAGCAGCCCACCTACAGGGGGGGGGGCTGAAGCTTTCTTT.

This clonotype was counted ten times or more. V gene TRBV15 combines with J gene TRBJ1-3; no definite D call. This CDR3 region has 15 residues. Germline V gives CDR1 LNHNV, CDR2 YYDKDF (reference sequence). The germline V and J ends were trimmed by 1 base and 6 bases, with 13 bases remaining between them. CDR3 DNA: TGTGCCACCAGCAGAGGAAGTGGGGAGGTAAACACCATATATTTT. This translates into CATSRGSGEVNTIYF.

This clonotype occurred many times. The chain is built from TRBV5-6 and TRBJ1-2, with 7 bases identical to TRBD1. The CDR3 spans 14 residues. Germline values: CDR1 SGHDT, CDR2 YYEEEE. V lost 7 bases and J lost 0; bases outside the gene matches: 6. The CDR3 reads CASRQGGPNYGYTF. The CDR3 nucleotides are TGTGCCAGCCGACAAGGGGGCCCTAACTATGGCTACACCTTC.

This clonotype appeared a few times. The V call is TRBV9, the J call TRBJ2-2; TRBD1 agrees at 7 bases. Germline CDR1 SGDLS, CDR2 YYNGEE. CDR3 size: 17 residues. The V gene end was trimmed by 4 bases and the J gene end by 7 bases; junction bases not matched to a gene: 16. The CDR3 nucleotides are TGTGCCAGCAGCCCCCGACGGGACAGACCTTGGGGCGGGGAGCTGTTTTTT. Protein sequence: CASSPRRDRPWGGELFF.